A selection of T cell receptor beta chains follows, all from one sample in a study of T-cell reconstitution after alpha-beta-depleted transplantation in children. TCRdb processed the PCR reads anew with MiXCR; each CDR3 protein has one entry. Counted here are some 840,000 distinct CDR3 sequences, roughly 15% occurring once; the ten biggest clones make up about 4.6%. The sequenced sample was PBMCs, mostly from graft donor cells, obtained 360 days after TCRalphabeta/CD19-depleted stem cell transplant. The receptors were sampled from a male patient between 10 and 17 years old who had a stem cell transplant for acute lymphoblastic leukemia, so the T cells may come from the graft donor. Each CDR3 is given with its conserved first and last residue. A D gene is named only where the DNA matches it firmly. A clone size is listed for some rows: how often the clone was seen (once, few, many), or a class if it is expanded.

TRBD2 | - | TRBJ2-1 | TRBV28 | TGTGCCAGCAGTCCTGGACTAGACAGAGGGAATGAGCAGTTCTTC | CASSPGLDRGNEQFF
- | few | TRBJ1-5 | TRBV20-1 | TGCAGTGCTAGGAGGGCGGAGCAGCCCCAGCATTTT | CSARRAEQPQHF
- | once | TRBJ2-5 | TRBV12-3/TRBV12-4 | TGTGCCAGCAGTTTAAGCGAGGCCGTTCGGGAGACCCAGTACTTC | CASSLSEAVRETQYF
TRBD1 | few | TRBJ1-5 | TRBV27 | TGTGCCAGCAGTCCCGGGACAGGGGGCCGTAAGAATCAGCCCCAGCATTTT | CASSPGTGGRKNQPQHF
- | - | TRBJ2-3 | TRBV5-1 | TGCGCCAGCAGCTTTGGGGACACCCCTGGTTGGACAGATACGCAGTATTTT | CASSFGDTPGWTDTQYF
- | few | TRBJ2-2 | TRBV19 | TGTGCCAGTAGTATTCTTATGGGGCTATTCACCGGGGAGCTGTTTTTT | CASSILMGLFTGELFF
TRBD2 | - | TRBJ2-5 | TRBV4-1 | TGCGCCAGCAGCCAAGATCGGCTAGCGGGAGGCCCCCCCCTCCAGGAGACCCAGTACTTC | CASSQDRLAGGPPLQETQYF
TRBD2 | - | TRBJ2-2 | TRBV12-3/TRBV12-4 | TGTGCCAGCAGTTCCCGGACTAGCTGGACCGGGGAGCTGTTTTTT | CASSSRTSWTGELFF
- | few | TRBJ2-7 | TRBV5-6 | TGTGCCAGCAGCAATGGTGTAGCCTACGAGCAGTACTTC | CASSNGVAYEQYF
- | many | TRBJ2-7 | TRBV5-1 | TGCGCCAGCAGCACTCCGACTGCCTACGAGCAGTACTTC | CASSTPTAYEQYF